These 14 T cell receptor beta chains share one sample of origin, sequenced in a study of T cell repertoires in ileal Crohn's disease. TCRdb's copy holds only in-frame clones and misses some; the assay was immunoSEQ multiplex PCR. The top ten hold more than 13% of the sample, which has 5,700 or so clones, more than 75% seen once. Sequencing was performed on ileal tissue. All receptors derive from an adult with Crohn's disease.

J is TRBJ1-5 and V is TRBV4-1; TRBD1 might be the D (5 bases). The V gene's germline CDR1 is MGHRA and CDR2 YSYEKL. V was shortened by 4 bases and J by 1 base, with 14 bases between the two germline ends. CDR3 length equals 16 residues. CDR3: CASSLSEGQSNQPQHF. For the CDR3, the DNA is TGCGCCAGCAGCCTTTCTGAGGGGCAGAGCAATCAGCCCCAGCATTTT.

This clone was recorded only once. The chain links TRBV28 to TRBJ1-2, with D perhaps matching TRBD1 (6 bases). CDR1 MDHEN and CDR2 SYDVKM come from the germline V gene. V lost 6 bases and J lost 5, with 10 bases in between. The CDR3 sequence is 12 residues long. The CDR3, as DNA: TGTGCCAGCAGAACGACAGGATATGGCTACACCTTC. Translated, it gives CASRTTGYGYTF.

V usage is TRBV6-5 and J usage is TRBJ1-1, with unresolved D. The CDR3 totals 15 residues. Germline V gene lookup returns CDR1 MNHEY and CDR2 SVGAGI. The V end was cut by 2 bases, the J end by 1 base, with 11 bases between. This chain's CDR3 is CASSYRQSRNTEAFF. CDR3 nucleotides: TGTGCCAGCAGTTACAGGCAGTCCCGGAACACTGAAGCTTTCTTT.

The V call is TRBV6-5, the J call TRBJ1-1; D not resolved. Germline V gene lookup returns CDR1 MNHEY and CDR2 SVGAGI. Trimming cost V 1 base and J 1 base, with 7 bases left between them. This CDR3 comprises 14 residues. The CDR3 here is CASSYFPGNTEAFF. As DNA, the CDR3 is TGTGCCAGCAGTTACTTTCCGGGGAACACTGAAGCTTTCTTT.

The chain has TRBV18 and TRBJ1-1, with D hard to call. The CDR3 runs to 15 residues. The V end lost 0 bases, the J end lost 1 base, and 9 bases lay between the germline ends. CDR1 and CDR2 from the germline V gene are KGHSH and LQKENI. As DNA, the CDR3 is TGTGCCAGCTCACCACCGCAGACCAGGAACACTGAAGCTTTCTTT. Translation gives CASSPPQTRNTEAFF. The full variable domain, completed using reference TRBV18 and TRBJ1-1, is NAGVMQNPRHLVRRRGQEARLRCSPMKGHSHVYWYRQLPEEGLKFMVYLQKENIIDESGMPKERFSAEFPKEGPSILRIQQVVRGDSAAYFCASSPPQTRNTEAFFGQGTRLTVV.

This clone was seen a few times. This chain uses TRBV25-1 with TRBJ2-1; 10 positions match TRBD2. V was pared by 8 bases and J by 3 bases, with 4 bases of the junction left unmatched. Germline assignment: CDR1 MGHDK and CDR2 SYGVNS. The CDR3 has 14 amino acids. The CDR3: CASQLAGSYNEQFF. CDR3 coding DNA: TGTGCCAGCCAACTAGCGGGGAGCTACAATGAGCAGTTCTTC. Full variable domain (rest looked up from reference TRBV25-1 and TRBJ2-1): EADIYQTPRYLVIGTGKKITLECSQTMGHDKMYWYQQDPGMELHLIHYSYGVNSTEKGDLSSESTVSRIRTEHFPLTLESARPSHTSQYLCASQLAGSYNEQFFGPGTRLTVL.

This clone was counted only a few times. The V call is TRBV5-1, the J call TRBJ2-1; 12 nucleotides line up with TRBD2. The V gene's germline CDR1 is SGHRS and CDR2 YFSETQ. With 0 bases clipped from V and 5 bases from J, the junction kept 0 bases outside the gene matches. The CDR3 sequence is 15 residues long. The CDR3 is CASSLASGGDNEQFF. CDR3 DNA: TGCGCCAGCAGCTTGGCTAGCGGGGGGGACAATGAGCAGTTCTTC.

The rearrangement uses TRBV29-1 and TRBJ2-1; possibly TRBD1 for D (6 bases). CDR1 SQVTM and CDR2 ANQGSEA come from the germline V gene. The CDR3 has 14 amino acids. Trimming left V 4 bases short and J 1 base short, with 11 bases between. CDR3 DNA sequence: TGCAGCGTTGGGGTGACAGGTTCCTACAATGAGCAGTTCTTC. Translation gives CSVGVTGSYNEQFF.

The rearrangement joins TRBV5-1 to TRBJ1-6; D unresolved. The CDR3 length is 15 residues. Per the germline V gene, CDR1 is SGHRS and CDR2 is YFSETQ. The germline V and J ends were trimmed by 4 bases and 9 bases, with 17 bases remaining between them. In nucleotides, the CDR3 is TGCGCCAGCAGCAGTCGTTGGGAAAAGGGTTCACCCCTCCACTTT. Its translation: CASSSRWEKGSPLHF.

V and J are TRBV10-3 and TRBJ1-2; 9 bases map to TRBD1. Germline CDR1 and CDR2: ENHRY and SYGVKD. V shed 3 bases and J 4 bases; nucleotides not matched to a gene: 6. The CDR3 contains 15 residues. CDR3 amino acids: CAISDKDRGFYGYTF. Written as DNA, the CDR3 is TGTGCCATCAGTGATAAAGACAGGGGGTTCTATGGCTACACCTTC.

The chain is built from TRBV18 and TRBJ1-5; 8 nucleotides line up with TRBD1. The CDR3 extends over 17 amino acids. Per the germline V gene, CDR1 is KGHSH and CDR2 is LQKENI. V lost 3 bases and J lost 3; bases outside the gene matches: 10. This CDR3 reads CASSPSGRGRNNQPQHF. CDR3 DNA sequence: TGTGCCAGCTCACCCTCGGGCAGGGGGCGAAACAATCAGCCCCAGCATTTT.

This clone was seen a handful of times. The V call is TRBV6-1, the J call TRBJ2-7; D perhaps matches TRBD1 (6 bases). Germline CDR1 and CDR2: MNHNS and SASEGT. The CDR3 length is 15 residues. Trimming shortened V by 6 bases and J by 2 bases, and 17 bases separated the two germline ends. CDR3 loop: CASSRMGDKAYEQYF. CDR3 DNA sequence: TGTGCCAGCAGCCGGATGGGGGACAAAGCCTACGAGCAGTACTTC.

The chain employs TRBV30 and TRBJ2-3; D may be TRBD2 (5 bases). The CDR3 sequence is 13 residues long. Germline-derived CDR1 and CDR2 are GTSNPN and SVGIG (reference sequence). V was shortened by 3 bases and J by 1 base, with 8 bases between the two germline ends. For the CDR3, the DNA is TGTGCCTGGAGCCGGGGTGGCACAGATACGCAGTATTTT. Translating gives CAWSRGGTDTQYF. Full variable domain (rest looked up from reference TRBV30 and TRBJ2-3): SQTIHQWPATLVQPVGSPLSLECTVEGTSNPNLYWYRQAAGRGLQLLFYSVGIGQISSEVPQNLSASRPQDRQFILSSKKLLLSDSGFYLCAWSRGGTDTQYFGPGTRLTVL.

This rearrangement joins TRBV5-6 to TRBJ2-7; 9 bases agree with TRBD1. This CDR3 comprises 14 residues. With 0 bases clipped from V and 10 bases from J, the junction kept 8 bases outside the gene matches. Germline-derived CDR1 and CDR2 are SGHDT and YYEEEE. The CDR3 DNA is TGTGCCAGCAGCTTGGGGGAGACAGGGGGAATTCAGTACTTC. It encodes CASSLGETGGIQYF.